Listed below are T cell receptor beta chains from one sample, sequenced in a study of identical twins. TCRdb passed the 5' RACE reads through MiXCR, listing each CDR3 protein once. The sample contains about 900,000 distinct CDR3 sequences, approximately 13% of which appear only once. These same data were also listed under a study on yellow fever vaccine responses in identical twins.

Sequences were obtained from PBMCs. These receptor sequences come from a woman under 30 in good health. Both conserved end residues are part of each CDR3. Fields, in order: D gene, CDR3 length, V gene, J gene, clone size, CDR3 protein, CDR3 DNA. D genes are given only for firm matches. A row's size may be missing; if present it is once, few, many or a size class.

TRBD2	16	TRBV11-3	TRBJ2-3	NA	CASSLGFSGSTDTQYF	TGTGCCAGCAGCTTAGGTTTTAGCGGGAGCACAGATACGCAGTATTTT
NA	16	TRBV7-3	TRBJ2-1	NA	CASSSPKSGGKDEQFF	TGTGCCAGCAGCTCCCCAAAGTCGGGGGGCAAGGATGAGCAGTTCTTC
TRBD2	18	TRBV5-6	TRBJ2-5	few	CASSLRLAGDPTQETQYF	TGTGCCAGCAGCTTACGACTAGCGGGGGATCCAACCCAAGAGACCCAGTACTTC
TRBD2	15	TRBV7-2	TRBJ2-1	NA	CASSSRGELLNEQFF	TGTGCCAGCAGCTCGCGGGGGGAACTACTCAATGAGCAGTTCTTC
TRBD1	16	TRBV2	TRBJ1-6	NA	CASSSTQGAANSPLHF	TGTGCCAGCAGTTCGACTCAGGGGGCTGCGAATTCACCCCTCCACTTT
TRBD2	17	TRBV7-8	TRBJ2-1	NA	CASSLGTSGRASGEQFF	TGTGCCAGCAGCCTAGGGACTAGCGGGAGGGCCTCGGGTGAGCAGTTCTTC
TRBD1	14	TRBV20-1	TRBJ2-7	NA	CSASTGQGGYEQYF	TGCAGTGCTAGCACGGGACAGGGAGGCTACGAGCAGTACTTC
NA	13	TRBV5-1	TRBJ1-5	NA	CASSGNGDQPQHF	TGCGCCAGCAGCGGGAACGGGGATCAGCCCCAGCATTTT
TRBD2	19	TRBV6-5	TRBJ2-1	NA	CASSYFAPGLASSYNEQFF	TGTGCCAGCAGTTACTTTGCCCCGGGACTAGCGTCCTCCTACAATGAGCAGTTCTTC
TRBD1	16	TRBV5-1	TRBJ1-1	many	CASSYYPGQGAAEAFF	TGCGCCAGCAGCTACTACCCGGGACAGGGGGCCGCTGAAGCTTTCTTT
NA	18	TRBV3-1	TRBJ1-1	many	CASSQVGPGAGIGTEAFF	TGTGCCAGCAGCCAAGTTGGTCCAGGGGCAGGGATCGGCACTGAAGCTTTCTTT
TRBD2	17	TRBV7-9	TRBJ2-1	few	CASSLARMGGTYNEQFF	TGTGCCAGCAGCTTAGCAAGGATGGGGGGGACCTACAATGAGCAGTTCTTC
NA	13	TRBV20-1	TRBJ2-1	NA	CSPFPPSDDEQFF	TGCAGTCCGTTCCCTCCAAGTGACGATGAGCAGTTCTTC
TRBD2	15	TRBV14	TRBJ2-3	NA	CASSPGLVGTDTQYF	TGTGCCAGCAGCCCGGGACTAGTCGGAACAGATACGCAGTATTTT
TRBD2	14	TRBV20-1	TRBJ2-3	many	CSARLAGGPDTQYF	TGCAGTGCCAGACTAGCGGGAGGGCCCGATACGCAGTATTTT
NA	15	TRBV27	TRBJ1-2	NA	CASSLNPPRVDGYTF	TGTGCCAGCAGTTTAAATCCCCCTAGGGTCGATGGCTACACCTTC
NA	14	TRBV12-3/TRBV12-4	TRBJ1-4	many	CASSLGIHNEKLFF	TGTGCCAGCAGTTTAGGGATCCACAATGAAAAACTGTTTTTT
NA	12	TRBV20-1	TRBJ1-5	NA	CSASQGDQPQHF	TGCAGTGCTAGCCAGGGAGACCAGCCCCAGCATTTT
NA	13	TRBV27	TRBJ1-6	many	CASRGGGPSPLHF	TGTGCCAGCAGAGGGGGAGGGCCTTCACCCCTCCACTTT
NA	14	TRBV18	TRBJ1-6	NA	CASSPRTDNSHLHF	TGTGCCAGCTCACCTCGGACAGATAATTCACACCTCCACTTT
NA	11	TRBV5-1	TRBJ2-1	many	CASSQSSEQFF	TGCGCCAGCAGCCAATCGAGTGAGCAGTTCTTC
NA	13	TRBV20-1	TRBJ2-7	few	CSARGGPTYEQYF	TGCAGTGCTAGAGGGGGGCCCACCTACGAGCAGTACTTC
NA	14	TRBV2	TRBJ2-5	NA	CASRSLTSRETQYF	TGTGCCAGCCGCTCCCTAACTAGTAGAGAGACCCAGTACTTC
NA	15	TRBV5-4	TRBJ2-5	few	CASSLDGTRGETQYF	TGTGCCAGCAGCTTGGATGGGACGCGCGGGGAGACCCAGTACTTC
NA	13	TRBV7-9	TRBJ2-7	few	CASRGAETYEQYF	TGTGCCAGCCGGGGGGCGGAGACCTACGAGCAGTACTTC
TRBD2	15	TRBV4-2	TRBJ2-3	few	CASSRDGGVQDTQYF	TGTGCCAGCAGCCGCGACGGGGGGGTGCAAGATACGCAGTATTTT
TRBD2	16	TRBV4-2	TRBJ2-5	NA	CASSLHSGMGQETQYF	TGTGCCAGCAGCCTTCATAGCGGGATGGGTCAAGAGACCCAGTACTTC
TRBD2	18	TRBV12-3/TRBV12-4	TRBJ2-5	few	CASSLEVGGLAGSETQYF	TGTGCCAGCAGTTTAGAGGTGGGGGGACTAGCGGGATCAGAGACCCAGTACTTC
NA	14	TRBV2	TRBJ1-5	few	CASSRAGSGQPQHF	TGTGCCAGCAGTCGGGCGGGGTCGGGGCAGCCCCAGCATTTT
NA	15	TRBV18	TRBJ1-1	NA	CASSPLDSPDTEAFF	TGTGCCAGCTCACCACTGGACAGCCCAGACACTGAAGCTTTCTTT
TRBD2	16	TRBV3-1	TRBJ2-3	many	CASSQRPSGSTDTQYF	TGTGCCAGCAGCCAGCGCCCTAGCGGCAGCACAGATACGCAGTATTTT
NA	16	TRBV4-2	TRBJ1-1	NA	CASSQPTDVGADGAFF	TGTGCCAGCAGCCAACCCACAGATGTGGGGGCGGACGGAGCTTTCTTT
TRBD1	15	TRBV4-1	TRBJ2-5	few	CASKTMGQGQETQYF	TGCGCCAGTAAAACCATGGGACAGGGCCAAGAGACCCAGTACTTC
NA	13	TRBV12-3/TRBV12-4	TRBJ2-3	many	CASSLAETDTQYF	TGTGCCAGCAGTTTAGCGGAAACAGATACGCAGTATTTT
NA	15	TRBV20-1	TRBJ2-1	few	CSATQARASYNEQFF	TGCAGTGCAACCCAGGCCAGGGCATCCTACAATGAGCAGTTCTTC
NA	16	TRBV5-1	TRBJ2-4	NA	CASSLPGGTGQNIQYF	TGCGCCAGCAGCTTGCCCGGCGGGACGGGGCAGAACATTCAGTACTTC
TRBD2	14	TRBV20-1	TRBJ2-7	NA	CSARRTSGSYEQYF	TGCAGTGCTAGGCGGACTAGCGGGAGTTACGAGCAGTACTTC
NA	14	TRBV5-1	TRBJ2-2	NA	CASSVEFDTGELFF	TGCGCCAGCAGCGTGGAGTTCGACACCGGGGAGCTGTTTTTT
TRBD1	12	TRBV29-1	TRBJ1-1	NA	CSVEVQTGGAFF	TGCAGCGTTGAAGTCCAGACAGGGGGAGCTTTCTTT
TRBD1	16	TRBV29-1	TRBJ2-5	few	CSARPGQGILQETQYF	TGCAGCGCACGACCGGGACAGGGAATCCTCCAAGAGACCCAGTACTTC
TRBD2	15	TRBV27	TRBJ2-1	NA	CASSPLGLALNEQFF	TGTGCCAGCAGTCCCCTGGGACTAGCTCTGAATGAGCAGTTCTTC
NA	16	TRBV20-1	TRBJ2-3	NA	CSASDGGGFGTDTQYF	TGCAGTGCTAGCGATGGAGGGGGTTTTGGCACAGATACGCAGTATTTT
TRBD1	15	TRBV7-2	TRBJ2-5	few	CASSPKTGIRETQYF	TGTGCCAGCAGCCCCAAGACAGGGATAAGGGAGACCCAGTACTTC
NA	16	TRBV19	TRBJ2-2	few	CASSPDLGVGIGELFF	TGTGCCAGTAGTCCCGATTTGGGAGTAGGGATCGGGGAGCTGTTTTTT
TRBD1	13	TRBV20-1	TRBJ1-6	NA	CSAATGGPSPLHF	TGCAGTGCTGCTACAGGGGGCCCCTCACCCCTCCACTTT